Listed here are 6 T cell receptor beta chains from one sample, sequenced in a study of cytomegalovirus exposure and HLA in healthy donors. Primers included in the PCR were 60 Vbeta and 13 Jbeta primers. Here immunoSEQ multiplex PCR was the method, and the copy in TCRdb shows in-frame clones only, minus some. The table records about 190,000 clones, over 60% of them present only once. Material for sequencing was PBMCs. The source is a man aged 25-45 years in good health and CMV-seropositive.

The CDR3 sequence: CASRTGATNEKLFF. The CDR3 DNA is TGCGCCAGCAGAACAGGGGCAACTAATGAAAAACTGTTTTTT. The chain is built from TRBV5-1 and TRBJ1-4; 7 bases line up with TRBD1. This CDR3 spans 14 amino acids. CDR1 is SGHRS and CDR2 is YFSETQ in the germline V gene. The ends lost 5 bases at V and 0 bases at J; junction bases unmatched: 1.

V usage is TRBV18 and J usage is TRBJ1-4, with a weak D call TRBD1 (6 bases). V was trimmed by 2 bases and J by 4 bases, leaving 8 bases between them. This CDR3 has 14 residues. Germline V gene lookup returns CDR1 KGHSH and CDR2 LQKENI. CDR3 DNA: TGTGCCAGCTCACCAACAGGGTATAATGAAAAACTGTTTTTT. It translates to CASSPTGYNEKLFF. Supplemented by reference TRBV18 and TRBJ1-4, the full variable domain reads NAGVMQNPRHLVRRRGQEARLRCSPMKGHSHVYWYRQLPEEGLKFMVYLQKENIIDESGMPKERFSAEFPKEGPSILRIQQVVRGDSAAYFCASSPTGYNEKLFFGSGTQLSVL.

The chain is built from TRBV30 and TRBJ2-7; tentative D call: TRBD2 (7 bases). Trimming removed 4 bases at V and 2 bases at J, with 33 bases between. The CDR3 totals 20 residues. CDR1 GTSNPN and CDR2 SVGIG come from the germline V gene (reference sequence). Here the CDR3 reads CAWTHTSGEGGRAETYEQYF. DNA of the CDR3: TGTGCCTGGACTCACACCTCGGGCGAAGGGGGGAGGGCGGAAACCTACGAGCAGTACTTC.

A few counts support this clone. V is TRBV14 and J is TRBJ1-2; TRBD1 matches 8 bases. V lost 4 bases and J lost 4; bases outside the gene matches: 2. CDR1 is SGHDN, CDR2 FVKESK, per germline. CDR3 length: 13 amino acids. CDR3 residues: CASSPDRGYGYTF. The CDR3 nucleotides are TGTGCCAGCAGCCCCGACAGGGGCTATGGCTACACCTTC.

This rearrangement joins TRBV19 to TRBJ2-1; D might be TRBD2 (6 bases). The CDR3 has 15 amino acids. V shed 6 bases and J shed 0 bases, with 12 bases lying between them. Germline V gene sequence: CDR1 LNHDA, CDR2 SQIVND (reference sequence). CDR3 in DNA: TGTGCCAGTAGATCAGGAGGGAGCTCCTACAATGAGCAGTTCTTC. This gives the protein CASRSGGSSYNEQFF.

The J gene is TRBJ2-7, the V gene TRBV9; 7 nucleotides agree with TRBD2. The ends lost 3 bases at V and 3 bases at J; junction bases unmatched: 12. This CDR3 has 16 amino acids. CDR1 SGDLS and CDR2 YYNGEE come from the germline V gene. The CDR3 coding sequence is TGTGCCAGCAGCGATAGACGGGAGGTCAAGGTCTACGAGCAGTACTTC. Amino acid sequence: CASSDRREVKVYEQYF.